These 5 T cell receptor beta chains share one sample of origin, sequenced in a study of blood T cell repertoires in COVID-19. Assay used: immunoSEQ multiplex PCR; TCRdb lists only in-frame clones, some missing. The sample shows more than 95,000 clones, about 86% of them seen only once. The sequencing sample was made of peripheral blood. The source is an older woman in a cohort sampled during active or convalescent COVID-19.

The gene calls are TRBV7-3 and TRBJ1-2, with 9 nucleotides matching TRBD1. Germline trimming cut 8 bases from V and 4 bases from J; bases unmatched to any gene: 11. Looked up from germline, CDR1 is SGHTA and CDR2 is FQGTGA. This CDR3 comprises 15 residues. The CDR3 nucleotides are TGTGCCAGCGTCCTCCAGGGGGGACAGGGCTATGGCTACACCTTC. Translated: CASVLQGGQGYGYTF.

The chain couples TRBV7-9 to TRBJ2-1, with D hard to call. CDR1 and CDR2 (germline): SEHNR, FQNEAQ (reference sequence). V was pared by 7 bases and J by 0 bases, with 19 bases between. This CDR3 is built from 17 residues. The CDR3 nucleotides are TGTGCCAGCACCCCAAATAGGTGGGCAAGCTCCTACAATGAGCAGTTCTTC. This sequence encodes CASTPNRWASSYNEQFF.

This chain links TRBV6-6 with TRBJ1-2, with 9 bases identical to TRBD1. CDR1 is MNHNY, CDR2 SVGAGI, per germline (reference sequence). Trimming removed 5 bases from V and 0 bases from J; junction bases left unmatched: 13. The CDR3 extends over 18 amino acids. The chain's CDR3 is CASSRGQGTTRANYGYTF. The CDR3 DNA sequence: TGTGCCAGCAGTCGGGGACAGGGAACAACGCGCGCTAACTATGGCTACACCTTC.

The genes are TRBV5-4 and TRBJ1-2; 10 nucleotides align to TRBD1. V shed 2 bases and J 3 bases; nucleotides not matched to a gene: 7. This CDR3 has 16 amino acids. Per the germline V gene, CDR1 is SGHNT and CDR2 is YYREEE (reference sequence). CDR3 sequence reads: CASSFDRGRRDYGYTF. CDR3 nucleotides: TGTGCCAGCAGCTTTGACAGGGGGCGTCGCGACTATGGCTACACCTTC. Variable domain in full (rest from reference TRBV5-4 and TRBJ1-2): ETGVTQSPTHLIKTRGQQVTLRCSSQSGHNTVSWYQQALGQGPQFIFQYYREEENGRGNFPPRFSGLQFPNYSSELNVNALELDDSALYLCASSFDRGRRDYGYTFGSGTRLTVV.

The chain combines TRBV5-4 with TRBJ2-7; a weak D match, TRBD1 (6 bases). The CDR3 totals 14 residues. Trimming removed 4 bases at V and 2 bases at J, with 13 bases between. Germline V CDR1 and CDR2: SGHNT, YYREEE (reference sequence). Written as DNA, the CDR3 is TGTGCCAGCAGCCTTCGGGACATTCCCTACGAGCAGTACTTC. It is translated as CASSLRDIPYEQYF.